This T cell receptor beta chain was identified in a study of blood T cells in healthy people across ages (dated by TCRdb to 2013 to 2016). With regard to the full study: In model experiments, template switching captured about one uniquely barcoded TCR beta cDNA molecule for every two T cells. Using deep sequencing normalized with unique cDNA molecular identifiers, the study measured how TCR beta repertoire diversity changes with age. The donors were divided into four age groups: young (average approximately 15 years), middle-aged (under 40), aged (roughly 60) and long-lived (roughly 86). Using the same blood draw, the study looked at two additional independent replicas of 1 million unique cDNA reads for two donors, one aged 18 to 30 and the other aged 80 or older.

The CDR3 starts with the cysteine, ends with the phenylalanine, and has 15 residues. Only the CDR3 part of the read is kept: 45 bases, read in frame from the first base. CDR1 and CDR2, looked up from the germline V gene, are SGHTA and FQGNSA. V was cut back by 1 base and J by 4 bases, leaving a gap of 8 bases between them. Libraries came from 5' RACE. TCRdb shows the sequencer as Illumina HiSeq 2500. A second PCR of roughly 7 to 11 cycles was performed with a sample-barcoded 5' primer and a J-beta primer mix. Each TCR beta cDNA molecule received a unique molecular identifier from a template-switch 5' adaptor carrying 12 random nucleotides. Each sample yielded at least 3 million CDR3-containing paired-end reads. First-strand cDNA was synthesized from all RNA with the Mint cDNA synthesis kit, primed by a TRBC-specific oligonucleotide. After uracil-DNA glycosylase treatment, a first 18-cycle PCR used universal primers M1SS and BC2_uni_R on all cDNA. The authors' pipeline ran thus. Normalization of each sample was performed by random selection of 1 million high-quality reads, each carrying a distinct molecular identifier. Reads sharing molecular identifiers were discarded rather than binned into consensus sequences. CDR3 identification, clonotype clustering and error correction used MiTCR with a Q25 quality threshold and the strictest error-elimination algorithm. A nonparametric unseen species model with Euler transformation was used to estimate a lower bound on total TCR beta diversity. The public sequencing data were trimmed at Q25 with fastp and processed into clonotypes with MiXCR by TCRdb, which kept only in-frame beta chains. Every distinct CDR3 protein forms one entry, paired with its most common genes and DNA. TCRdb's processing, not the study's, gives the V and J calls here. The sample records roughly 560,000 distinct CDR3 sequences, approximately 25% of which are singletons. The ten largest clones add up to roughly 9% of the sample.

Summary of the overall study and its limitations: As age increased, observed TCR beta diversity per million T cells dropped in a roughly linear way, and a significant reduction was already evident by age approximately 40. The long-lived group showed more naive CD4+ T cells, fewer expanded clones and increased TCR diversity than the aged group, suggesting age selection. Estimates of total diversity based on one million sequenced T cells were considered lower bounds and underestimates. The CMV infection status of donors was not known, potentially confounding age-related changes in expanded clonotypes. A strong correlation was found between observed TCR beta diversity and the percentage of naive T cells measured by flow cytometry. Because profiling used bulk unsorted PBMCs, naive and antigen-experienced compartments could not be compared conclusively.

Note on this clonotype: Its recognized antigen is unknown. There are no base qualities to consult, and no much larger clone falls within one base.

Donors were 39 systemically healthy Caucasian individuals from Russia aged roughly 6 to 90 years. Roughly 9.5 milliliters of peripheral blood were drawn from each donor into EDTA-treated Vacutainer tubes. PBMCs were isolated by Ficoll-Paque density-gradient centrifugation, with at least 7 million obtained per sample. Total RNA, at least 5 micrograms per sample, was extracted from PBMCs with Trizol reagent. Naive CD45RAhigh/CD27high T cell percentages were measured by flow cytometry on a PBMC aliquot from every donor. These data are also associated with another study on T cells of mothers and their children. As that second study puts it: Nine systemically healthy Caucasian individuals, comprising three mothers and their six children, were included as donors. cDNA synthesis consumed the entire amount of extracted RNA, loaded at roughly 1.5 ug RNA in each 15 ul reaction. In the second PCR, sample barcodes and 2-4 random nucleotides were introduced via the M1S primer. Over 10 million TCR beta CDR3 reads came from each mother, compared with 2.5 million to 3.5 million reads from each child. Thymic selection similarly shapes TCR recombination output in related and unrelated pairs, with minor effect from inherited differences. Normalized repertoire overlap was always slightly but never significantly higher in related than unrelated mother-child pairs. No persistent microchimeric T cell clones were detected, at a sensitivity of roughly 100 clones per million clonotypes. In the study, deep NGS was used to compare the TCR beta repertoires of mothers and children, and features distinguishing related mother-child pairs from unrelated individuals were sought. On average, the children were approximately 11 +/- 4 years old, while the mothers were approximately 40 +/- 4 years old. After adapters were ligated using NEBNext reagents, the libraries underwent 100+100 nt paired-end sequencing on an Illumina HiSeq 2000. To prevent cross-contamination, the mother and child libraries were prepared a month apart and were sequenced in separate runs. Each donor had between about 500,000 and 2,100,000 distinct TCR beta clonotypes identified. Naive TCR beta clonotypes were estimated from low-frequency clonotypes matched to each donor's FACS-determined naive share, without sorting.

The rearrangement joined TRBV7-2 to TRBJ2-6, with no D gene named confidently. The source of this sequence is a boy between 10 and 17 years old in good health. What was sequenced was blood. The sequenced DNA is TGTGCCAGCAGCTTAGACGTGGCGGGGGCCAACGTCCTGACTTTC. Its protein product is CASSLDVAGANVLTF.